These 20 T cell receptor beta chains originate from one sample sequenced in a study of T cells after yellow fever vaccination. MiXCR, applied by TCRdb to the 5' RACE reads, yields one record per CDR3 protein. The repertoire holds 300,000 to 450,000 distinct CDR3 sequences, with 6.2% as singletons. The sequences come from PBMCs, collected 5 days after the yellow fever booster vaccination. The source of these receptors is a man aged 30 to 39 who received the YFV17D yellow fever vaccine.

This clonotype was seen at least ten times. The chain links TRBV6-1 to TRBJ1-4, with unresolved D. V gave up 5 bases and J gave up 4 bases, with 11 bases separating them. CDR1 is MNHNS, CDR2 SASEGT, per germline. The CDR3 sequence is 14 residues long. CDR3 in DNA: TGTGCCAGCAGTCAGACCGGGTATAATGAAAAACTGTTTTTT. Translating gives CASSQTGYNEKLFF.

The chain couples TRBV5-4 to TRBJ2-3; D not certain. Germline V CDR1 and CDR2: SGHNT, YYREEE (reference sequence). The CDR3 has 14 residues. Trimming removed 3 bases from V and 2 bases from J, with 10 bases in between. For the CDR3, the DNA is TGTGCCAGCAGCTACCCCAGTCACACAGATACGCAGTATTTT. Protein: CASSYPSHTDTQYF.

The chain couples TRBV7-2 to TRBJ2-2, with D possibly being TRBD1 (5 bases). V was trimmed by 5 bases and J by 1 base, leaving 8 bases between them. The CDR3 is 14 residues long. The germline CDR1 and CDR2 sequences are SGHTA and FQGNSA. CDR3 nucleotide sequence: TGTGCCAGCAGCACCGACAGGAACACCGGGGAGCTGTTTTTT. This sequence encodes CASSTDRNTGELFF.

The V gene is TRBV30, the J gene TRBJ2-4; D possibly uses TRBD1 or TRBD2 (5 bases each). Germline V gene lookup returns CDR1 GTSNPN and CDR2 SVGIG (reference sequence). V was trimmed by 8 bases and J by 7 bases, leaving 15 bases between them. This CDR3 comprises 12 residues. CDR3 sequence (DNA): TGTGCCGTTGACAGATGGGGGAACATTCAGTACTTC. It specifies CAVDRWGNIQYF. The full variable domain, rest sourced from reference TRBV30 and TRBJ2-4, is SQTIHQWPATLVQPVGSPLSLECTVEGTSNPNLYWYRQAAGRGLQLLFYSVGIGQISSEVPQNLSASRPQDRQFILSSKKLLLSDSGFYLCAVDRWGNIQYFGAGTRLSVL.

The J gene is TRBJ2-7, the V gene TRBV11-2; TRBD2 matches at 8 bases. The germline V gene has CDR1 SGHAT and CDR2 FQNNGV. The V gene end was trimmed by 4 bases and the J gene end by 0 bases; junction bases not matched to a gene: 14. This CDR3 has 18 residues. The CDR3 is CASSSRPAEGLGSYEQYF. The CDR3 nucleotides are TGTGCCAGCAGCTCCCGCCCCGCTGAGGGACTAGGCTCCTACGAGCAGTACTTC.

The sample holds a few counts of this clonotype. The CDR3 coding sequence is TGTGCCACCAGTGATTTCTGGGAGAGAACAGATACGCAGTATTTT. It specifies CATSDFWERTDTQYF. V and J are TRBV24-1 and TRBJ2-3; perhaps TRBD2 as D (5 bases). The V gene's germline CDR1 is KGHDR and CDR2 SFDVKD. The V end lost 1 base, the J end lost 3 bases, and 10 bases lay between the germline ends. The CDR3 sequence is 15 residues long.

This clonotype has more than one count but fewer than ten. The J gene is TRBJ2-7, the V gene TRBV29-1; perhaps TRBD1 as D (5 bases). The CDR3 is made up of 13 amino acids. Germline lookup yields CDR1 SQVTM and CDR2 ANQGSEA. Trimming cost V 4 bases and J 7 bases, with 17 bases left between them. This CDR3 reads CSVGLDSRWEQYF. CDR3 coding DNA: TGCAGCGTTGGCCTAGACAGCCGCTGGGAGCAGTACTTC.

This clonotype has at least ten counts. This chain uses TRBV7-8 with TRBJ1-1, with 7 nucleotides matching TRBD1. The CDR3 is 15 amino acids. Per the germline V gene, CDR1 is SGHVS and CDR2 is FQNEAQ. The J segment lost 3 bases and the V segment lost 5 bases, leaving 9 bases of the junction unmatched. This CDR3 is CASSPYRGKHTEAFF. In DNA form, the CDR3 reads TGTGCCAGCAGCCCGTACAGGGGTAAACACACTGAAGCTTTCTTT.

This clonotype was detected ten times or more. The CDR3 here is CASSEDGTSYYGYTF. The CDR3 DNA reads TGTGCCAGCAGCGAAGACGGGACTTCTTACTATGGCTACACCTTC. The V and J genes are TRBV7-8 and TRBJ1-2; a possible D gene is TRBD1 (5 bases). Deletions cut 5 bases from V and 3 bases from J, with 16 bases between. Germline lookup yields CDR1 SGHVS and CDR2 FQNEAQ. The CDR3 runs 15 residues.

This clonotype occurred many times. V and J are TRBV6-1 and TRBJ2-7; weak D call: TRBD2 (5 bases). Germline-derived CDR1 and CDR2 are MNHNS and SASEGT. V was cut by 6 bases and J by 0 bases, with 12 bases left in between. This CDR3 is 14 amino acids long. Written as DNA, the CDR3 is TGTGCCAGCAGCCCCGTAGGAGGCTCCTACGAGCAGTACTTC. It yields the protein CASSPVGGSYEQYF.

This clonotype was picked up many times. The gene calls are TRBV7-2 and TRBJ2-5, with TRBD2 identical over 7 bases. Losses at the gene ends were 8 bases for V and 0 bases for J; bases not matched to a gene: 9. The CDR3 runs to 15 residues. Germline CDR1 SGHTA, CDR2 FQGNSA. The CDR3 loop is CASSPRTSHQETQYF. The CDR3 DNA follows: TGTGCCAGCTCTCCCAGGACTAGTCACCAAGAGACCCAGTACTTC.

This clonotype was detected only a few times. The chain carries TRBV27 and TRBJ2-7; 8 positions match TRBD1. Per germline, CDR1 MNHEY and CDR2 SMNVEV (reference sequence). V gave up 6 bases and J gave up 2 bases; unmatched junction bases: 6. The CDR3 sequence is 14 residues long. The CDR3 spells CASRTGTGAYEQYF. Written as DNA, the CDR3 is TGTGCCAGCAGAACCGGGACAGGAGCCTACGAGCAGTACTTC.

This clonotype was counted ten times or more. V gene TRBV12-3 or TRBV12-4 combines with J gene TRBJ1-2; D is uncertain. Trimming pared 2 bases from V and 10 bases from J, leaving 14 bases between. This CDR3 is 13 amino acids long. The CDR3 nucleotides read TGTGCCAGCAGTTTACGCGGTCTTGTGGACTACACCTTC. Amino acid sequence: CASSLRGLVDYTF.

This clonotype was counted only a few times. The gene calls are TRBV20-1 and TRBJ2-2, with D perhaps assigned TRBD1 or TRBD2 (5 bases each). The V end lost 2 bases, the J end lost 6 bases, and 13 bases lay between the germline ends. CDR1 and CDR2 (germline): DFQATT, SNEGSKA (reference sequence). The CDR3 consists of 14 residues. The CDR3: CSARPGLRAGELFF. The CDR3 DNA sequence: TGCAGTGCTAGACCAGGGTTGAGGGCCGGGGAGCTGTTTTTT.

This clonotype was seen a few times. The chain employs TRBV3-1 and TRBJ2-7, with D hard to call. Germline lookup yields CDR1 LGHDT and CDR2 YNNKEL (reference sequence). The V end was cut by 1 base, the J end by 1 base, with 14 bases between. The CDR3 is 16 amino acids. The CDR3 DNA follows: TGTGCCAGCAGCCAAGGTGCCGAAGCGTCGTCCTACGAGCAGTACTTC. Its protein is CASSQGAEASSYEQYF.

In its sample, this clonotype was seen a few times. CDR3 residues: CSARSPDTQYF. The CDR3 coding sequence is TGCAGTGCCAGGAGCCCAGATACGCAGTATTTT. The chain couples TRBV20-1 to TRBJ2-3; unclear D gene. The V end lost 6 bases, the J end lost 4 bases, and 8 bases lay between the germline ends. The germline gives CDR1 DFQATT, CDR2 SNEGSKA (reference sequence). This CDR3 spans 11 amino acids.

The chain carries TRBV18 and TRBJ2-1, with 8 bases aligning to TRBD1. Germline V gives CDR1 KGHSH, CDR2 LQKENI. There are 16 residues in the CDR3. Losses at the gene ends were 6 bases for V and 5 bases for J; bases not matched to a gene: 12. This CDR3 reads CASSSPGTGKHNEQFF. The CDR3, as DNA: TGTGCCAGCTCGTCTCCCGGGACAGGAAAACACAATGAGCAGTTCTTC.

This sequence joins TRBV28 and TRBJ2-2, with 7 bases matching TRBD2. The CDR3 sequence is 15 residues long. Germline V gene lookup returns CDR1 MDHEN and CDR2 SYDVKM. Unmatched junction bases numbered 9, after V lost 5 bases and J lost 6 bases. This chain's CDR3 is CASSLSGMPAGELFF. CDR3 bases: TGTGCCAGCAGTCTAAGCGGGATGCCCGCCGGGGAGCTGTTTTTT.

This clonotype was observed many times. The chain recombines TRBV15 with TRBJ2-2; TRBD2 aligns across 7 bases. J was trimmed by 1 base and V by 1 base; bases with no gene match: 3. The CDR3 is 16 amino acids. The germline V gene has CDR1 LNHNV and CDR2 YYDKDF (reference sequence). CDR3 nucleotides: TGTGCCACCAGCAGAGGTCCGGGGGGGAACACCGGGGAGCTGTTTTTT. It translates to CATSRGPGGNTGELFF.

A few counts support this clonotype. The chain carries TRBV4-2 and TRBJ1-2; D may be TRBD1 (5 bases). V was trimmed by 0 bases and J by 7 bases, leaving 15 bases between them. This CDR3 has 15 amino acids. Germline CDR1 is LGHNA and CDR2 is YNFKEQ. The CDR3 DNA sequence: TGTGCCAGCAGCCAAGAGCAGGGCACGCGTACTGGCTACACCTTC. Amino acids: CASSQEQGTRTGYTF.